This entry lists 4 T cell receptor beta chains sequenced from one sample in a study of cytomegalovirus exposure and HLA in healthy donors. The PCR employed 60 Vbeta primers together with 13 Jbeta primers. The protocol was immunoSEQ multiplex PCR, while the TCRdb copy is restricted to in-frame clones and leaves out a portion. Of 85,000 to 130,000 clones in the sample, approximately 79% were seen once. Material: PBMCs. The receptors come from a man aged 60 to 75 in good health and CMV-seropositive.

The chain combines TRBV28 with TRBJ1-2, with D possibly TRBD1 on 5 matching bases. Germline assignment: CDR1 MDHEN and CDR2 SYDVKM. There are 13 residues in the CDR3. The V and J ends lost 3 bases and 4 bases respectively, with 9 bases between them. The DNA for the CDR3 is TGTGCCAGCAGTTTTGGGGGAGGCTATGGCTACACCTTC. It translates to CASSFGGGYGYTF.

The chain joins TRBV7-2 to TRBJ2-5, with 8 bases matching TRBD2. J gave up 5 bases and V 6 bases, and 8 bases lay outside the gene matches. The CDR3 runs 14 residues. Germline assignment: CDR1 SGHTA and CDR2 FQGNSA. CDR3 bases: TGTGCCAGCAGTCACGGGGGGGCCGGGGAGACCCAGTACTTC. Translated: CASSHGGAGETQYF.

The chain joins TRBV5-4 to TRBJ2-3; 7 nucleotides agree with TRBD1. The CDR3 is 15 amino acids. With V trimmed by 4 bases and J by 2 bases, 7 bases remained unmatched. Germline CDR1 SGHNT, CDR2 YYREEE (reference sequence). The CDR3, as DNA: TGTGCCAGCAGCCGAGACAGGGATTACACAGATACGCAGTATTTT. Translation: CASSRDRDYTDTQYF.

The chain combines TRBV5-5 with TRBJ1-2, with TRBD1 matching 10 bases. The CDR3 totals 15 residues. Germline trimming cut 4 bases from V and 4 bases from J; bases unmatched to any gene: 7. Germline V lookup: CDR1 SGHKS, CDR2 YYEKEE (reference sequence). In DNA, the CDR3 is TGTGCCAGCAGCCTGACAGGGGGCGCTAGCTATGGCTACACCTTC. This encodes CASSLTGGASYGYTF.